This entry concerns a single TCR beta chain. Here immunoSEQ multiplex PCR was the method, and the copy in TCRdb shows in-frame clones only, minus some. The data show about 69,000 clones, with about 81% seen just once and approximately 25% held by the top ten. V was trimmed by 6 bases and J by 0 bases, leaving 5 bases between them. Germline CDR1 and CDR2: LGHDT and YNNKEL (reference sequence). CDR3 length: 12 residues. This sample was taken from a study of blood T cell repertoires in COVID-19. This chain uses TRBV3-1 (or the pseudogene TRBV3-2) with TRBJ1-2; D is perhaps TRBD1 (5 bases). Source material: peripheral blood. This clonotype originated in a human donor in a cohort sampled during active COVID-19. The CDR3 region is CASRTANYGYTF. CDR3 sequence (DNA): TGTGCCAGCAGGACAGCTAACTATGGCTACACCTTC.